This entry features one T cell receptor (beta chain) sequence. This CDR3 is also generated by other DNA sequences in the sample. Libraries were prepared by immunoSEQ multiplex PCR; TCRdb keeps only in-frame clonotypes and omits some of them. The table records around 30,000 clones, over 75% of them present only once. This sample was taken from a study of T cells in narcolepsy. The CDR3 extends over 17 amino acids. The J segment lost 3 bases and the V segment lost 3 bases, leaving 13 bases of the junction unmatched. Germline V CDR1 and CDR2: MNHNS, SASEGT. V gene TRBV6-1 combines with J gene TRBJ1-2; TRBD1 agrees at 7 bases. The material sequenced was CD45RA- memory CD4+ T cells from PBMCs. The receptor was derived from a human donor with narcolepsy. The CDR3 is CASSELYRQGSDYGYTF. DNA of the CDR3: TGTGCCAGCAGTGAGTTATACAGACAGGGTTCTGACTATGGCTACACCTTC.